One and the same sample provided the 17 T cell receptor beta chains below, sequenced in a study of blood T cell repertoires in COVID-19. Profiling relied on immunoSEQ multiplex PCR, and the TCRdb table lists in-frame clones only, not all of them. Of 25,000 to 35,000 clones listed, roughly 83% were seen once; the top ten hold roughly 25%. Material for sequencing was peripheral blood. Every receptor here comes from a man between 65 and 85 years old with active COVID-19.

This clone was counted once. The chain carries TRBV10-3 and TRBJ2-2; D gene ambiguous. V was clipped by 7 bases and J by 5 bases, with 5 bases between them. CDR1 and CDR2 (germline): ENHRY, SYGVKD. CDR3 length: 11 residues. The CDR3 is CAITNTGELFF. Written as DNA, the CDR3 is TGTGCCATCACCAATACCGGGGAGCTGTTTTTT.

This clone was seen only once. V gene TRBV6-5 combines with J gene TRBJ2-7, with TRBD1 matching over 10 bases. Trimming removed 0 bases from V and 5 bases from J; junction bases left unmatched: 1. Germline CDR1 reads MNHEY; CDR2 reads SVGAGI. CDR3 length: 14 amino acids. CDR3 sequence reads: CASSYSGTGDEQYF. As DNA, the CDR3 is TGTGCCAGCAGTTACTCAGGGACAGGGGACGAGCAGTACTTC.

The V gene is TRBV3-1 (or the pseudogene TRBV3-2), the J gene TRBJ2-7, with D possibly matching TRBD1 (5 bases). This CDR3 has 14 amino acids. The germline V gene encodes CDR1 LGHDT and CDR2 YNNKEL (reference sequence). Between the trimmed V and J ends, which lost 3 bases and 6 bases, there was a span of 15 bases. The CDR3 region is CASSHLWGTLEQYF. The CDR3 coding sequence is TGTGCCAGCAGCCACCTCTGGGGCACGCTCGAGCAGTACTTC.

V gene TRBV30 combines with J gene TRBJ2-5; 8 bases map to TRBD2. With V trimmed by 5 bases and J by 4 bases, 9 bases remained unmatched. Germline loops: CDR1 GTSNPN, CDR2 SVGIG (reference sequence). The CDR3 runs to 14 residues. CDR3 sequence reads: CAWAYGGAIETQYF. The CDR3 DNA reads as TGTGCCTGGGCTTACGGGGGGGCGATAGAGACCCAGTACTTC.

The chain employs TRBV2 and TRBJ1-5, with D possibly being TRBD1 (6 bases). Per the germline V gene, CDR1 is SNHLY and CDR2 is FYNNEI. The CDR3 extends over 15 amino acids. Trimming took off 5 bases at V and 1 base at J, with 12 bases between the two ends. In nucleotides, the CDR3 is TGTGCCAGCAGTCTACAGGGATCGAGCAATCAGCCCCAGCATTTT. This translates into CASSLQGSSNQPQHF.

The rearrangement links TRBV7-9 to TRBJ2-2; TRBD2 matches 8 bases. V lost 10 bases and J lost 0; bases outside the gene matches: 13. The CDR3 extends over 17 amino acids. The germline CDR1 and CDR2 sequences are SEHNR and FQNEAQ (reference sequence). The DNA of the CDR3 is TGTGCCACCCCGATGGGGCGGGGGGTAACGAACACCGGGGAGCTGTTTTTT. Its protein is CATPMGRGVTNTGELFF.

Here the CDR3 DNA reads TGTGCCAGCAGCCAAAATGCCGGGACTAGCGGGGGCGAGCAGTACTTC. This codes for CASSQNAGTSGGEQYF. This chain connects TRBV3-1 (or the pseudogene TRBV3-2) to TRBJ2-7; the match to TRBD2 covers 14 bases. This CDR3 is 16 amino acids long. Germline V gene sequence: CDR1 LGHDT, CDR2 YNNKEL (reference sequence). J lost 6 bases, V lost 2 bases, and 6 bases had no gene match.

This chain joins TRBV6-5 and TRBJ2-3; the match to TRBD2 covers 7 bases. Per the germline V gene, CDR1 is MNHEY and CDR2 is SVGAGI. V trimming: 2 bases; J trimming: 0 bases; junction bases outside the gene matches: 5. CDR3 length: 16 amino acids. In nucleotides, the CDR3 is TGTGCCAGCAGTTACGCTGGGACTACTAGCACAGATACGCAGTATTTT. Translating it yields CASSYAGTTSTDTQYF.

The chain's CDR3 is CASSPSGGTLYEQYF. The CDR3 coding sequence is TGTGCCAGCAGCCCATCGGGAGGGACTCTCTACGAGCAGTACTTC. The V gene is TRBV9, the J gene TRBJ2-7; 8 bases line up with TRBD2. After removal of 4 bases from V and 3 bases from J, the junction contained 9 bases not matched to a gene. Looked up from germline, CDR1 is SGDLS and CDR2 is YYNGEE. CDR3 length: 15 residues.

V is TRBV27 and J is TRBJ1-5; 9 bases align to TRBD1. Unmatched junction bases numbered 1, after V lost 6 bases and J lost 7 bases. The CDR3 is 12 amino acids. CDR1 and CDR2 from the germline V gene are MNHEY and SMNVEV (reference sequence). The CDR3 region is CASRTGGQPQHF. For the CDR3, the DNA is TGTGCCAGCAGGACAGGGGGACAGCCCCAGCATTTT.

The chain links TRBV28 to TRBJ2-7, with D tentatively TRBD1 (6 bases). With 3 bases removed from V and 4 bases from J, the gap between germline ends came to 13 bases. The CDR3 totals 14 residues. The V gene's germline CDR1 is MDHEN and CDR2 SYDVKM. Here the CDR3 reads CASSFPRDKYEQYF. The CDR3 coding sequence is TGTGCCAGCAGTTTCCCCAGGGACAAGTACGAGCAGTACTTC. Supplemented by reference TRBV28 and TRBJ2-7, the full variable domain reads DVKVTQSSRYLVKRTGEKVFLECVQDMDHENMFWYRQDPGLGLRLIYFSYDVKMKEKGDIPEGYSVSREKKERFSLILESASTNQTSMYLCASSFPRDKYEQYFGPGTRLTVT.

The J gene is TRBJ1-2, the V gene TRBV12-3 or TRBV12-4; TRBD1 matches 12 bases. The CDR3 totals 13 residues. Trimming took 5 bases from V and 8 from J; bases not matched to a gene: 3. The CDR3 region has the DNA TGTGCCAGCAGTGGGGACAGGGGGCGAGGCTACACCTTC. This gives the protein CASSGDRGRGYTF.

The chain carries TRBV28 and TRBJ1-4; 8 nucleotides agree with TRBD1. The V and J ends lost 11 bases and 7 bases, in that order; junction bases with no gene match: 9. The CDR3 is made up of 13 amino acids. Germline V gene lookup returns CDR1 MDHEN and CDR2 SYDVKM. CDR3 sequence (DNA): TGTGCCGGCAAGGGACAGGTCGGTGAAAAACTGTTTTTT. Amino acids: CAGKGQVGEKLFF.

To note about this clone: This same CDR3 is encoded by further DNA sequences in the sample. V and J are TRBV2 and TRBJ1-3; possibly TRBD1 for D (6 bases). The CDR3 length is 14 residues. Looked up from germline, CDR1 is SNHLY and CDR2 is FYNNEI. V was shortened by 3 bases and J by 1 base, with 7 bases between the two germline ends. Here the CDR3 reads CASSEQGSGNTIYF. Here the CDR3 DNA reads TGTGCCAGCAGTGAGCAGGGGTCTGGAAACACCATATATTTT.

This clone turned up a few times. This chain links TRBV6-5 with TRBJ2-7, with a tentative D call TRBD1 (5 bases). V shed 2 bases and J shed 0 bases, with 8 bases lying between them. CDR3 size: 14 residues. The germline V gene encodes CDR1 MNHEY and CDR2 SVGAGI. The CDR3: CASSYGANSYEQYF. In DNA, the CDR3 is TGTGCCAGCAGTTACGGGGCCAACTCCTACGAGCAGTACTTC.

The chain recombines TRBV9 with TRBJ2-7; TRBD1 is a possible D gene (6 bases). The length of the CDR3 is 14 residues. The germline V gene encodes CDR1 SGDLS and CDR2 YYNGEE. V was clipped by 3 bases and J by 2 bases, with 12 bases between them. The CDR3 DNA follows: TGTGCCAGCAGCGAGGGGGACCAAGCCTACGAGCAGTACTTC. Translating it yields CASSEGDQAYEQYF.

Only one count was recorded for this clone. The J gene is TRBJ1-6, the V gene TRBV3-1 (or the pseudogene TRBV3-2); no definite D call. The CDR3 is 14 amino acids. The V and J ends lost 1 base and 10 bases respectively, with 11 bases between them. In germline, CDR1 is LGHDT, CDR2 YNNKEL (reference sequence). CDR3 protein: CASSQAGSGSPLHF. CDR3 sequence (DNA): TGTGCCAGCAGCCAAGCTGGATCGGGGTCACCCCTCCACTTT.